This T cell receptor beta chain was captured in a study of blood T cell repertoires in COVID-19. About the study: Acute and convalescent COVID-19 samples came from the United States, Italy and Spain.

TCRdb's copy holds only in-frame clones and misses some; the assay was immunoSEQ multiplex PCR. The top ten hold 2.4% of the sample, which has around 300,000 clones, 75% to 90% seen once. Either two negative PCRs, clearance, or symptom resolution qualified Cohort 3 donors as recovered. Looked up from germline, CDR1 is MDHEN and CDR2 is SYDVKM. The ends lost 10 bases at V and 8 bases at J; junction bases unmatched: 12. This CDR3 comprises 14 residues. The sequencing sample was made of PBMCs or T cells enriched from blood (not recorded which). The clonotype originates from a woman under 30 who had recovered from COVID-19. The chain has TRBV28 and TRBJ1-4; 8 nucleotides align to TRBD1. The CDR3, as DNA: TGTGCCACCAGAGGACAGGGCGATGGAGAAAAACTGTTTTTT. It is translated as CATRGQGDGEKLFF.